Shown below are 9 T cell receptor beta chains from a single sample sequenced in a study of blood T cells in healthy people across ages. Then a second PCR, running about 6 to 12 cycles, was carried out with a sample-barcoded 5' primer and a J-beta primer mix. MiXCR, run by TCRdb on the 5' RACE reads, gives a single entry per CDR3 protein. The table includes about 800,000 distinct CDR3 sequences, more than 20% detected once. The data also belong to a second study, concerning T cells of mothers and their children.

The sequenced sample consisted of blood. These receptors were collected from a boy aged 5-17 years in good health.

J is TRBJ2-7 and V is TRBV4-3; 7 bases are a match to TRBD2. This CDR3 has 16 residues. The ends lost 0 bases at V and 6 bases at J; junction bases unmatched: 11. In germline, CDR1 is LGHNA, CDR2 YSLEER. CDR3 protein: CASSQDISGGKIEQYF. The CDR3 nucleotides read TGCGCCAGCAGCCAAGATATATCGGGGGGAAAAATCGAGCAGTACTTC.

The chain joins TRBV5-1 to TRBJ2-5; 11 positions match TRBD2. The CDR3 is made up of 17 amino acids. CDR1 SGHRS and CDR2 YFSETQ come from the germline V gene. Unmatched junction bases numbered 10, after V lost 4 bases and J lost 2 bases. This CDR3 is CASSISPTSGGQETQYF. The CDR3 region has the DNA TGCGCCAGCAGCATAAGCCCTACTAGCGGGGGACAAGAGACCCAGTACTTC.

With respect to this clonotype: At one end, the junction sequence differs from germline, possibly due to a read error. The chain couples TRBV29-1 to TRBJ1-1, with D tentatively TRBD1 (6 bases). Germline values: CDR1 SQVTM, CDR2 ANQGSEA. This CDR3 has 12 residues. Here the CDR3 reads CSVGTRDTEAFF. CDR3 bases: TGCAGCGTTGGGACCCGGGACACTGAGGCTTTCTTT.

The chain couples TRBV9 to TRBJ2-4; 7 positions match TRBD1. Germline V gene data show CDR1 as SGDLS and CDR2 as YYNGEE. V shed 3 bases, J shed 7 bases, and the junction held 13 bases outside the gene matches. This CDR3 has 16 amino acids. The CDR3 loop is CASSGDTGAWENIQYF. The CDR3 DNA reads as TGTGCCAGCAGCGGAGATACAGGGGCTTGGGAGAACATTCAGTACTTC. Full variable domain (missing parts from reference TRBV9 and TRBJ2-4): DSGVTQTPKHLITATGQRVTLRCSPRSGDLSVYWYQQSLDQGLQFLIQYYNGEERAKGNILERFSAQQFPDLHSELNLSSLELGDSALYFCASSGDTGAWENIQYFGAGTRLSVL.

This clonotype has just a few counts. The chain uses TRBV5-1 and TRBJ2-7, with unresolved D. Germline CDR1 and CDR2: SGHRS and YFSETQ. The CDR3 covers 14 residues. V lost 0 bases and J 6 bases, leaving 13 bases between the germline ends. The CDR3 protein is CASSLAGDTREQYF. As DNA, the CDR3 is TGCGCCAGCAGCTTGGCCGGAGATACCCGCGAGCAGTACTTC.

This clonotype turned up a few times. V is TRBV29-1 and J is TRBJ2-7, with D perhaps TRBD2 (5 bases). This CDR3 contains 11 residues. V was pared by 6 bases and J by 3 bases, with 9 bases between. Germline-derived CDR1 and CDR2 are SQVTM and ANQGSEA. The CDR3 is CSVRVDYEQYF. CDR3 nucleotide sequence: TGCAGCGTGAGGGTCGACTACGAGCAGTACTTC.

This clonotype was seen a handful of times. The V gene is TRBV6-1, the J gene TRBJ2-1; 11 bases line up with TRBD2. J lost 10 bases, V lost 5 bases, and 16 bases had no gene match. The CDR3 contains 17 residues. Germline CDR1 reads MNHNS; CDR2 reads SASEGT. The CDR3 spells CASSLALTSGGGKEQFF. The CDR3 DNA sequence: TGTGCCAGCAGTCTAGCCCTTACTAGCGGGGGCGGGAAAGAGCAGTTCTTC.

The rearrangement uses TRBV7-3 and TRBJ1-1, with 8 bases that match TRBD1. Unmatched junction bases numbered 2, after V lost 1 base and J lost 7 bases. Per the germline V gene, CDR1 is SGHTA and CDR2 is FQGTGA. This CDR3 spans 13 amino acids. The CDR3: CASSLRQGREAFF. The CDR3 DNA sequence: TGTGCCAGCAGCTTAAGACAGGGGCGTGAAGCTTTCTTT. Full variable domain (remainder filled in from reference TRBV7-3 and TRBJ1-1): GAGVSQTPSNKVTEKGKYVELRCDPISGHTALYWYRQSLGQGPEFLIYFQGTGAADDSGLPNDRFFAVRPEGSVSTLKIQRTERGDSAVYLCASSLRQGREAFFGQGTRLTVV.

This clonotype has just a few counts. The chain couples TRBV12-3 or TRBV12-4 to TRBJ1-1; D unclear. With 8 bases removed from V and 0 bases from J, the gap between germline ends came to 4 bases. CDR3 length: 11 residues. This CDR3 reads CASLMNTEAFF. As DNA, the CDR3 is TGTGCCAGCCTTATGAACACTGAAGCTTTCTTT.